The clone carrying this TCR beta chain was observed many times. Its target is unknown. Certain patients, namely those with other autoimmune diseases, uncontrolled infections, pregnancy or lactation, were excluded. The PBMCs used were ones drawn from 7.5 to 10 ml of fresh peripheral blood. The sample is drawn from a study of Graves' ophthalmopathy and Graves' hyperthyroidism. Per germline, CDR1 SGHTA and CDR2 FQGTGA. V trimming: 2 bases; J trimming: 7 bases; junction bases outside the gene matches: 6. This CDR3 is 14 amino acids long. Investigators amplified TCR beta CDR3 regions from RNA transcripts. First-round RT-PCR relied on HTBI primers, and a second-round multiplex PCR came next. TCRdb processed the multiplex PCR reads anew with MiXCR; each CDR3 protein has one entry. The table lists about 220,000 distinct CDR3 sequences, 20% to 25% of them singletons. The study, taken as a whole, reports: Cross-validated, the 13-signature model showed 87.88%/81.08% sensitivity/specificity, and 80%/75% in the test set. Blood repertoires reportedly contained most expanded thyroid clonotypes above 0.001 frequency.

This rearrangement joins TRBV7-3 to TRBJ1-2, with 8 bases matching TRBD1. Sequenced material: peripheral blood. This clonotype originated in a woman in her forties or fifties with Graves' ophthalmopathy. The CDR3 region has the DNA TGTGCCAGCAGCTTACAGGGGGCTGTTGGTGGCTACACCTTC. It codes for CASSLQGAVGGYTF.